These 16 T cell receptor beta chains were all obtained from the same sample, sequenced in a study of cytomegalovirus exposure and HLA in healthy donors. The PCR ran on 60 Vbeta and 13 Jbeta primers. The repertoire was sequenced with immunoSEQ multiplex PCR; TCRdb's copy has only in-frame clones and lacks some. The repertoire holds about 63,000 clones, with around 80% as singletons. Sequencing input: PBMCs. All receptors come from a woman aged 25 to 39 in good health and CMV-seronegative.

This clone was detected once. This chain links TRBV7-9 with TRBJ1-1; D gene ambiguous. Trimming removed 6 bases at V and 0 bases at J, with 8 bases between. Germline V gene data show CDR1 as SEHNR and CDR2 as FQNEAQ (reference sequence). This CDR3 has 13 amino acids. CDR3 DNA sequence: TGTGCCAGCAGACCGGACTTGAACACTGAAGCTTTCTTT. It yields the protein CASRPDLNTEAFF.

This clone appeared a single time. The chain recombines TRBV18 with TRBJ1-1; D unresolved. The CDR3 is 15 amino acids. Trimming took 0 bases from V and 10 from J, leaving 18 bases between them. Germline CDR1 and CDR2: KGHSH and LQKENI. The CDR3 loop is CASSPPERLRSGAFF. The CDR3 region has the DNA TGTGCCAGCTCACCACCGGAAAGGCTGAGGAGTGGAGCTTTCTTT.

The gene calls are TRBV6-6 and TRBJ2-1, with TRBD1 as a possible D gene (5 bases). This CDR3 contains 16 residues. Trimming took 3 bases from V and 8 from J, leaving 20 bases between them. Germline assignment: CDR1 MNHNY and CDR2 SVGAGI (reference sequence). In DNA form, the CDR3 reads TGTGCCAGCAGTTATTGGACGCAGGGCCCCTCCTATGAGCAGTTCTTC. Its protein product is CASSYWTQGPSYEQFF.

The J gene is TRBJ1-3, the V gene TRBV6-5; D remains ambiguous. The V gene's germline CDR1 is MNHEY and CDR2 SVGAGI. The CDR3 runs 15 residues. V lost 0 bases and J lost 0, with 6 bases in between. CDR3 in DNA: TGTGCCAGCAGTTACTCACAGTACTCTGGAAACACCATATATTTT. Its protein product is CASSYSQYSGNTIYF.

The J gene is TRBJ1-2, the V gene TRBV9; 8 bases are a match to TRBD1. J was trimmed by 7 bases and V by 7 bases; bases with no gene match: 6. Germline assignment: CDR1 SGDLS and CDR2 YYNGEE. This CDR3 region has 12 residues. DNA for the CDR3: TGTGCCAGCTCGACAGGGGTTCTTGGCTACACCTTC. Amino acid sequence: CASSTGVLGYTF.

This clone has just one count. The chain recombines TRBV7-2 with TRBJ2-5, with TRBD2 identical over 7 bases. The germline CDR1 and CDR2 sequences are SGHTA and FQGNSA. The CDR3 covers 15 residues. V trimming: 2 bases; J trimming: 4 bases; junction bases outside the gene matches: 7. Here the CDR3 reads CASSLWEGSGETQYF. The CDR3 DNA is TGTGCCAGCAGCTTATGGGAGGGATCGGGAGAGACCCAGTACTTC. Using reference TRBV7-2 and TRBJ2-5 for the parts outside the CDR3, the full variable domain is GAGVSQSPSNKVTEKGKDVELRCDPISGHTALYWYRQSLGQGLEFLIYFQGNSAPDKSGLPSDRFSAERTGGSVSTLTIQRTQQEDSAVYLCASSLWEGSGETQYFGPGTRLLVL.

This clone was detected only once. The CDR3 is CASSRLHNEQFF. CDR3 bases: TGTGCCAGTAGTAGACTACACAATGAGCAGTTCTTC. The chain links TRBV19 to TRBJ2-1; TRBD2 is a possible D gene (5 bases). With 4 bases removed from V and 5 bases from J, the gap between germline ends came to 6 bases. This CDR3 region has 12 residues. Per germline, CDR1 LNHDA and CDR2 SQIVND (reference sequence).

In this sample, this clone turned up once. The CDR3 spells CASTWSGSYNEQFF. The CDR3 bases are TGTGCCAGCACCTGGTCCGGCTCCTACAATGAGCAGTTCTTC. The chain couples TRBV11-1 to TRBJ2-1; D gene unclear. Germline V lookup: CDR1 SGHAT, CDR2 FQDESV (reference sequence). Trimming cost V 7 bases and J 0 bases, with 10 bases left between them. The length of the CDR3 is 14 residues. Supplemented by reference TRBV11-1 and TRBJ2-1, the full variable domain reads EAEVAQSPRYKITEKSQAVAFWCDPISGHATLYWYRQILGQGPELLVQFQDESVVDDSQLPKDRFSAERLKGVDSTLKIQPAELGDSAMYLCASTWSGSYNEQFFGPGTRLTVL.

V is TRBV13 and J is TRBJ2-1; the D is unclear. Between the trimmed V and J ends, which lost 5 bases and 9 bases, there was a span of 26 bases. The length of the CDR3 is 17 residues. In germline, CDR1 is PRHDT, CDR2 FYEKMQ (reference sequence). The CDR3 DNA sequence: TGTGCCAGCAGCCCCCCTGGCGGCGATAGCAATTCATTTGAGCAGTTCTTC. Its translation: CASSPPGGDSNSFEQFF.

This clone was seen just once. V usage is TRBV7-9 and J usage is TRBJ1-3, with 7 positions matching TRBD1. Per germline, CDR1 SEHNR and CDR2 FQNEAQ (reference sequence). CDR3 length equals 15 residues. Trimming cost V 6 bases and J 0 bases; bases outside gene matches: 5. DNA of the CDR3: TGTGCCAGCAGTCCAGGGGGGAGCTCTGGAAACACCATATATTTT. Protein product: CASSPGGSSGNTIYF.

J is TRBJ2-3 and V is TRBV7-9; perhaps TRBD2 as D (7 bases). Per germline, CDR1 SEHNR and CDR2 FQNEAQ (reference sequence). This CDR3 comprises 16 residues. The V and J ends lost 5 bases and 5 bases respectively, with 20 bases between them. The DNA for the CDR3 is TGTGCCAGCAGCCCAGGGGCTAGCGGAAGGGGAGATACGCAGTATTTT. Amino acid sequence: CASSPGASGRGDTQYF.

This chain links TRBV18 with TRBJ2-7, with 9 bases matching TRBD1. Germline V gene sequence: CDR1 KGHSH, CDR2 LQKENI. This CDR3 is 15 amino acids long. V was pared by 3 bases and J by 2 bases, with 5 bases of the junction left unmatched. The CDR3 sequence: CASSPGTGSTYEQYF. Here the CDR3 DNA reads TGTGCCAGCTCACCGGGGACAGGGAGTACCTACGAGCAGTACTTC.

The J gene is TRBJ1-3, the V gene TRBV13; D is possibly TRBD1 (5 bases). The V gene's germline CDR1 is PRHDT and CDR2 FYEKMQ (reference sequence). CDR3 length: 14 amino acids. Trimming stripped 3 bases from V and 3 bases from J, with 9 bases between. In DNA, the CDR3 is TGTGCCAGCAGCTTCGGGGGAAGTGGAAACACCATATATTTT. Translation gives CASSFGGSGNTIYF.

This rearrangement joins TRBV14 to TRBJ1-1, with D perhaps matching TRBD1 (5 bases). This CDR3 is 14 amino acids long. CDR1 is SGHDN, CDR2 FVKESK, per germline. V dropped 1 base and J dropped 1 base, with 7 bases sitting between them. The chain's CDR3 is CASSQGQTNTEAFF. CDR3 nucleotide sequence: TGTGCCAGCAGCCAAGGACAGACGAACACTGAAGCTTTCTTT. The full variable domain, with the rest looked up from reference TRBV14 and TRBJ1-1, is EAGVTQFPSHSVIEKGQTVTLRCDPISGHDNLYWYRRVMGKEIKFLLHFVKESKQDESGMPNNRFLAERTGGTYSTLKVQPAELEDSGVYFCASSQGQTNTEAFFGQGTRLTVV.

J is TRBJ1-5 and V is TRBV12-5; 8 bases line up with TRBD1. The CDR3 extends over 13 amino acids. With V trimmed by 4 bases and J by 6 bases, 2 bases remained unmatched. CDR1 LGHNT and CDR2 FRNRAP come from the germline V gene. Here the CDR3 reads CASGSGGRQPQHF. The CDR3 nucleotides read TGTGCTAGTGGTTCAGGGGGCCGTCAGCCCCAGCATTTT.

The CDR3 DNA is TGTGCCAGCAGTGAAAGGCGGGTAGGCGATACGCAGTATTTT. Protein product: CASSERRVGDTQYF. The genes are TRBV6-5 and TRBJ2-3; TRBD2 might be the D (5 bases). The V end lost 5 bases, the J end lost 6 bases, and 15 bases lay between the germline ends. The CDR3 is 14 residues long. The germline CDR1 and CDR2 sequences are MNHEY and SVGAGI.